This T cell receptor (beta chain) was documented in a study of T cell clonotyping in hematopoietic cell transplantation. About the study: Recipients' pretransplant samples followed cytoreduction.

Regarding the study as a whole: Pathologically expanded recipient clonotypes increased progressively from day 30 to day 180 as diversity fell. Without cell sorting, CD4 versus CD8 contributions remain unresolved.

Time point indicated: recipient sample about 28 days before transplant, after cytoreduction. Blood collection times were about day -28 and days 30, 100, 180 posttransplant. Points on this clone: Its matching antigen is unknown.

This table comes from immunoSEQ multiplex PCR, and its TCRdb copy is limited to in-frame clones, with some not included. Among roughly 28,000 clones listed, 85% to 95% were seen once. The clonotype originates from a man aged 50-60 years with acute myeloid leukemia. Some clones in this sample may be carry-over from other donors' samples. The sample in question was peripheral blood mononuclear cells, obtained before stem cell transplant.

DNA of the CDR3: TGTGCCAGCAGTCCCGGGGACGGAACTAATGAAAAACTGTTTTTT. This sequence encodes CASSPGDGTNEKLFF. V is TRBV2 and J is TRBJ1-4, with D maybe TRBD1 (5 bases). Per germline, CDR1 SNHLY and CDR2 FYNNEI. V was trimmed by 5 bases and J by 1 base, leaving 11 bases between them. The CDR3 totals 15 residues.